This T cell receptor (beta chain) was captured in a study of T cells after yellow fever vaccination. Study-level information: Fractions containing few cells were prepared with SMART-Seq v4 Ultra Low Input. General study findings and limits: Clones that expanded after primary vaccination mostly reappeared after the booster (roughly 95% CD4, approximately 89% CD8). The secondary response was weaker but peaked faster, day 5 versus 15.

TCR cDNA was made by 5'RACE template switching, adding a universal primer site and UMIs. TCRdb re-called the 5' RACE reads through MiXCR, storing one row per CDR3 protein. The sample includes more than 300,000 distinct CDR3 sequences, around 7% of them seen just once. This clonotype occurred a few times. Its antigen is unidentified. With V trimmed by 4 bases and J by 0 bases, 8 bases remained unmatched. The germline V gene has CDR1 SGHDN and CDR2 FVKESK. The CDR3 totals 18 residues. Sequenced material: PBMCs, taken 35 to 50 days after the first yellow fever vaccination. The chain has TRBV14 and TRBJ2-6, with 8 positions matching TRBD1. The receptor's source is a man aged 18 to 29 who received the YFV17D yellow fever vaccine. This chain's CDR3 is CASSPWTGKSSGANVLTF. DNA for the CDR3: TGTGCCAGCAGCCCCTGGACAGGGAAGTCCTCTGGGGCCAACGTCCTGACTTTC.